The T cell receptor beta chain under discussion was sequenced for a study of blood T cell repertoires in COVID-19. Turning to the study itself: Samples came from the United States, Italy and Spain, spanning acute and convalescent COVID-19.

CDR3 size: 11 residues. Trimming removed 5 bases at V and 5 bases at J, with 7 bases between. Authors' methods: Quantification of nucleated cells was approximated via reference gene primer amplification. Profiled with immunoSEQ multiplex PCR; TCRdb holds only in-frame clones, not every one. That table is the source of V, J and clone size, and D and trimming were worked out from the DNA. The sample contains approximately 200,000 clones, 88% of which appear only once. This TCR was sampled from a man aged 65-85 years with acute or convalescent COVID-19. The chain combines TRBV12-3 or TRBV12-4 with TRBJ2-7, with D possibly TRBD1 on 5 matching bases. What was sequenced was peripheral blood. CDR3 loop: CASSQGDEQYF. CDR3 coding DNA: TGTGCCAGCAGTCAAGGGGACGAGCAGTACTTC.